This TCR beta chain emerged from a study of shared clonotypes between healthy human individuals. Across the whole study: Per-donor plates numbered three CD4 naive, three CD4 memory, two CD8 naive and one CD8 memory. Study-level results: The naive CD4 repertoires of several donors were compared, and roughly 5% of clonotypes were shared. On the whole, naive subsets had larger estimated richness than memory subsets had. Blood was the sole source, and tissue repertoires probably differ.

Remarks on this clone: Its antigen is as yet unknown.

The CDR3 extends over 15 amino acids. V lost 6 bases, J lost 1 base, and 11 bases lay in between. Germline CDR1 and CDR2: SGHDT and YYEEEE. Profiling relied on immunoSEQ multiplex PCR, and the TCRdb table lists in-frame clones only, not all of them. The table records 150,000 to 200,000 clones, around 63% of them present only once. The sequence derives from a man aged 25-45 years in good health. The chain couples TRBV5-6 to TRBJ2-6; D gene unclear. Sequencing used memory CD4+ T cells sorted from blood. Subset reported: CD45RA-negative fraction. The CDR3 sequence is CASTFAPSGANVLTF. The CDR3 DNA reads TGTGCCAGCACCTTCGCGCCTTCTGGGGCCAACGTCCTGACTTTC.